These 11 T cell receptor beta chains share one sample of origin, sequenced in a study of T cells in women clearing cervical HPV infection. Generated by immunoSEQ multiplex PCR, the TCRdb table keeps only in-frame clones and is missing some. The sample includes 49,000 or so clones. Sequencing input: blood buffy coat. Receptors originate from a woman aged 18 to 75 with a cervical HPV16 infection that either progressed to CIN3+ or cleared (not recorded which).

With regard to this clone: The read comes to an end 3 residues before the CDR3 does, leaving the germline J gene to fill in the end. The chain links TRBV12-3 or TRBV12-4 to TRBJ2-7, with TRBD2 identical over 14 bases. Trimming at V came to 3 bases and at J to 5 bases, leaving 3 bases not matched to a gene. The CDR3 extends over 15 amino acids. The CDR3 sequence is CASSFEGLAGDEQYF. The sequenced part of the CDR3 DNA is TGTGCCAGCAGTTTTGAGGGACTAGCGGGAGACGAG.

Turning to this clone: The CDR3 end falls 3 residues outside the read, so it is completed with the germline J gene. V and J are TRBV6-2 or TRBV6-3 and TRBJ2-7; the match to TRBD1 covers 11 bases. V lost 5 bases, J lost 5 bases, and 5 bases stayed unmatched. The CDR3 runs 14 residues. CDR1 MNHEY and CDR2 SVGEGT come from the germline V gene. CDR3 DNA (partial): TGTGCCAGCAGTCGCAGGACAGGGGGCGACGAG. Protein product: CASSRRTGGDE. The whole CDR3 sequence is CASSRRTGGDEQYF.

With respect to this clone: Read coverage stops 3 residues before the CDR3 terminus; the germline J gene supplies the remainder. The chain carries TRBV7-6 and TRBJ2-7; perhaps TRBD2 as D (5 bases). Looked up from germline, CDR1 is SGHVS and CDR2 is FNYEAQ. Trimming took 1 base from V and 4 from J, leaving 11 bases between them. CDR3 length equals 14 residues. The CDR3 here is CASSLGAGGYEQYF. CDR3 DNA, as far as it was read: TGTGCCAGCAGCTTAGGGGCGGGCGGGTACGAG.

In regard to this clone: The read finishes 3 residues shy of the CDR3 end, and the germline J gene is used to complete it. This chain joins TRBV20-1 and TRBJ1-4; no firm D call. The CDR3 is made up of 17 amino acids. Germline loops: CDR1 DFQATT, CDR2 SNEGSKA (reference sequence). Trimming took 0 bases from V and 0 from J, leaving 14 bases between them. Partial CDR3 DNA: TGCAGTGCTAGAGATAGGGCATACGTTGCAACTAATGAAAAA. This encodes CSARDRAYVATNEK. The whole CDR3 is CSARDRAYVATNEKLFF.

Notes on this clone: The read terminates 3 residues before the CDR3 end, so the remaining end is supplied by the germline J gene. This rearrangement joins TRBV5-1 to TRBJ2-7; a weak D match, TRBD2 (6 bases). This CDR3 comprises 13 residues. The germline gives CDR1 SGHRS, CDR2 YFSETQ. V was pared by 6 bases and J by 6 bases, with 16 bases between. CDR3 region: CASNLAPTGEQYF. The CDR3 DNA, read in part, is TGCGCCAGCAACCTAGCGCCCACCGGCGAG. The full variable domain, with the rest looked up from reference TRBV5-1 and TRBJ2-7, is KAGVTQTPRYLIKTRGQQVTLSCSPISGHRSVSWYQQTPGQGLQFLFEYFSETQRNKGNFPGRFSGRQFSNSRSEMNVSTLELGDSALYLCASNLAPTGEQYFGPGTRLTVT.

Turning to this clone: The sequenced fragment ends 3 residues before the CDR3 boundary, so the rest is inferred from the germline J gene. This chain connects TRBV19 to TRBJ2-5; 12 bases agree with TRBD2. Germline lookup yields CDR1 LNHDA and CDR2 SQIVND (reference sequence). The CDR3 spans 16 residues. The J segment lost 4 bases and the V segment lost 4 bases, leaving 7 bases of the junction unmatched. CDR3 protein: CASSNRLAGEGETQYF. Incomplete CDR3 DNA: TGTGCCAGTAGTAACAGACTAGCGGGAGAGGGAGAGACC. The variable domain in full, with the rest retrieved from reference TRBV19 and TRBJ2-5, is DGGITQSPKYLFRKEGQNVTLSCEQNLNHDAMYWYRQDPGQGLRLIYYSQIVNDFQKGDIAEGYSVSREKKESFPLTVTSAQKNPTAFYLCASSNRLAGEGETQYFGPGTRLLVL.

A remark on this clone: The CDR3 is cut off 3 residues early in the read; its end comes from the germline J gene. The chain combines TRBV7-3 with TRBJ2-7, with D unclear. CDR3 size: 13 residues. V was trimmed by 3 bases and J by 2 bases, leaving 8 bases between them. Looked up from germline, CDR1 is SGHTA and CDR2 is FQGTGA. The CDR3 loop reads CASSLAATYEQYF. The sequenced CDR3 bases are TGTGCCAGCAGCTTGGCGGCTACCTACGAG.

A remark on this clone: The read comes to an end 3 residues before the CDR3 does, leaving the germline J gene to fill in the end. The chain links TRBV11-2 to TRBJ2-7; 7 positions agree with TRBD2. Germline loops: CDR1 SGHAT, CDR2 FQNNGV. The CDR3 runs to 12 residues. After removal of 4 bases from V and 6 bases from J, the junction contained 3 bases not matched to a gene. The CDR3 here is CASSSLAGEQYF. The part of the CDR3 DNA that was read is TGTGCCAGCAGCTCCTTAGCGGGCGAG.

Of note for this clone: The CDR3 end falls 3 residues outside the read, so it is completed with the germline J gene. V usage is TRBV19 and J usage is TRBJ2-2; 11 positions match TRBD1. Germline values: CDR1 LNHDA, CDR2 SQIVND (reference sequence). The V and J ends lost 4 bases and 6 bases, in that order; junction bases with no gene match: 4. The CDR3 sequence is 15 residues long. CDR3 in amino acids: CASSRTGGAAGELFF. Partial CDR3 DNA: TGTGCCAGTAGTAGGACAGGGGGCGCGGCCGGGGAG.

Note on this clone: The read falls 3 residues short of the CDR3 end, and the missing part is taken from the germline J gene. This chain connects TRBV30 to TRBJ1-2, with D possibly TRBD1 on 5 matching bases. Germline CDR1 reads GTSNPN; CDR2 reads SVGIG (reference sequence). This CDR3 is 14 amino acids long. V shed 3 bases and J shed 3 bases, with 14 bases lying between them. The chain's CDR3 is CAWRPGLTDYGYTF. The CDR3 DNA, read in part, is TGTGCCTGGAGGCCGGGACTTACCGACTATGGC.

With regard to this clone: The missing CDR3 end, 3 residues past where the read stops, is filled in from the germline J gene. The rearrangement joins TRBV16 to TRBJ2-7; TRBD1 matches at 8 bases. The germline V gene encodes CDR1 KGHSY and CDR2 FQNENV. Unmatched junction bases numbered 7, after V lost 0 bases and J lost 6 bases. The CDR3 length is 15 residues. The CDR3 bases that were read are TGTGCCAGCAGCCAATCCGACAGGGGAATCGCCGAG. Translating it yields CASSQSDRGIAE. From start to end, the CDR3 is CASSQSDRGIAEQYF.